Presented here are 20 T cell receptor beta chains from one specimen sequenced in a study of OX40 agonist ivuxolimab in advanced cancers. Some clones are missing from TCRdb's copy, which holds only in-frame ones; the method was immunoSEQ multiplex PCR. The sample lists tens of thousands of clones, about nine tenths occurring once. The source material was CD4+ or CD8+ T cells sorted from blood, sampled in a trial of the OX40 agonist ivuxolimab. These receptors were taken from an adult with an advanced solid tumor such as melanoma, head and neck, liver or kidney cancer.

The chain recombines TRBV6-1 with TRBJ2-5, with D possibly matching TRBD2 (5 bases). The CDR3 length is 13 residues. Trimming removed 7 bases at V and 4 bases at J, with 13 bases between. CDR1 and CDR2 from the germline V gene are MNHNS and SASEGT. The CDR3: CASKRLPRETQYF. CDR3 sequence (DNA): TGTGCCAGCAAAAGACTACCCCGAGAGACCCAGTACTTC.

This chain links TRBV19 with TRBJ1-1; 9 bases are shared with TRBD1. The germline gives CDR1 LNHDA, CDR2 SQIVND (reference sequence). This CDR3 region has 12 residues. After removal of 6 bases from V and 11 bases from J, the junction contained 7 bases not matched to a gene. CDR3 coding DNA: TGTGCCAGTAGGGGACAGGGCGTGAGGGCTTTCTTT. The encoded protein is CASRGQGVRAFF.

This clone appeared once. The rearrangement links TRBV28 to TRBJ1-6; no clear D. Germline assignment: CDR1 MDHEN and CDR2 SYDVKM. The length of the CDR3 is 12 residues. Trimming left V 3 bases short and J 6 bases short, with 3 bases between. The CDR3 DNA is TGTGCCAGCAGTTTGGGTAATTCACCCCTCCACTTT. Its protein product is CASSLGNSPLHF.

V is TRBV25-1 and J is TRBJ1-2; a possible D gene is TRBD1 (6 bases). CDR3 length: 13 residues. The V and J ends lost 4 bases and 2 bases respectively, with 8 bases between them. CDR1 is MGHDK and CDR2 is SYGVNS in the germline V gene. This CDR3 is CASSGTGNYGYTF. CDR3 nucleotides: TGTGCCAGCAGTGGAACAGGGAACTATGGCTACACCTTC.

CDR3 protein: CAIRATETGRGEQFF. CDR3 bases: TGTGCCATCAGGGCTACTGAGACAGGTCGAGGGGAGCAGTTCTTC. This chain links TRBV10-3 with TRBJ2-1; maybe TRBD1 (6 bases). Trimming took 6 bases from V and 10 from J, leaving 22 bases between them. The CDR3 has 15 amino acids. The V gene's germline CDR1 is ENHRY and CDR2 SYGVKD.

The chain recombines TRBV7-9 with TRBJ1-6, with D tentatively TRBD1 (5 bases). Germline CDR1 SEHNR, CDR2 FQNEAQ (reference sequence). The CDR3 is 14 amino acids. Trimming cost V 3 bases and J 2 bases, with 5 bases left between them. Here the CDR3 DNA reads TGTGCCAGCAGCTTGGGGGCCTATAATTCACCCCTCCACTTT. Translating gives CASSLGAYNSPLHF.

V gene TRBV27 combines with J gene TRBJ1-3; 10 nucleotides agree with TRBD1. The CDR3 spans 18 residues. V lost 4 bases and J lost 8; bases outside the gene matches: 17. Germline assignment: CDR1 MNHEY and CDR2 SMNVEV (reference sequence). The CDR3 reads CASSSTRQGARTKDTIYF. Here the CDR3 DNA reads TGTGCCAGCAGTTCGACCCGACAGGGGGCGCGGACTAAGGACACCATATATTTT.

This clone came up once. The chain couples TRBV25-1 to TRBJ2-7; TRBD1 aligns across 9 bases. The length of the CDR3 is 15 residues. Germline CDR1 is MGHDK and CDR2 is SYGVNS. The ends lost 4 bases at V and 3 bases at J; junction bases unmatched: 7. In DNA, the CDR3 is TGTGCCAGCAGTGGAGCTACAGGGGGCATCTACGAGCAGTACTTC. It encodes CASSGATGGIYEQYF.

The chain uses TRBV5-1 and TRBJ2-2; D gene unclear. The ends were cut back, 0 bases at V and 4 bases at J, with 10 bases in the middle. This CDR3 has 15 amino acids. Germline V gene data show CDR1 as SGHRS and CDR2 as YFSETQ. CDR3 coding DNA: TGCGCCAGCAGCTTGGGAATGGGAAGCACCGGGGAGCTGTTTTTT. This gives the protein CASSLGMGSTGELFF.

The chain employs TRBV18 and TRBJ1-1; TRBD1 is a possible D gene (5 bases). Trimming removed 0 bases from V and 8 bases from J, with 16 bases in between. Germline V CDR1 and CDR2: KGHSH, LQKENI. The CDR3 covers 15 residues. CDR3 loop: CASSPPHPGLGEAFF. CDR3 sequence (DNA): TGTGCCAGCTCACCACCGCACCCAGGGTTAGGGGAAGCTTTCTTT.

This sequence joins TRBV28 and TRBJ2-3; D ambiguous. CDR1 is MDHEN, CDR2 SYDVKM, per germline. V lost 6 bases and J 1 base, leaving 11 bases between the germline ends. The CDR3 consists of 14 residues. The CDR3 DNA reads TGTGCCAGCAGCTCCCCTAAGGGCACAGATACGCAGTATTTT. Its translation: CASSSPKGTDTQYF.

The rearrangement joins TRBV5-5 to TRBJ2-7, with D perhaps matching TRBD1 or TRBD2 (5 bases each). Looked up from germline, CDR1 is SGHKS and CDR2 is YYEKEE (reference sequence). V was shortened by 4 bases and J by 4 bases, with 12 bases between the two germline ends. The CDR3 sequence is 13 residues long. The CDR3 sequence: CASSPGPLYEQYF. The DNA for the CDR3 is TGTGCCAGCAGCCCGGGACCGCTTTACGAGCAGTACTTC.

The chain uses TRBV7-3 and TRBJ2-2, with 16 positions matching TRBD2. The CDR3 has 18 residues. Germline CDR1 and CDR2: SGHTA and FQGTGA. The V gene end was trimmed by 4 bases and the J gene end by 1 base; junction bases not matched to a gene: 3. The CDR3 spells CASSSGLAGGRNTGELFF. Written as DNA, the CDR3 is TGTGCCAGCAGCTCGGGACTAGCGGGAGGGAGGAACACCGGGGAGCTGTTTTTT. Combining the CDR3 with reference TRBV7-3 and TRBJ2-2 gives the whole variable domain GAGVSQTPSNKVTEKGKYVELRCDPISGHTALYWYRQSLGQGPEFLIYFQGTGAADDSGLPNDRFFAVRPEGSVSTLKIQRTERGDSAVYLCASSSGLAGGRNTGELFFGEGSRLTVL.

The V and J genes are TRBV20-1 and TRBJ1-1; no clear D. Trimming took 6 bases from V and 4 from J, leaving 9 bases between them. This CDR3 contains 11 residues. Germline-derived CDR1 and CDR2 are DFQATT and SNEGSKA (reference sequence). The CDR3 is CSAGRVTEAFF. CDR3 DNA: TGCAGTGCCGGGAGGGTCACTGAAGCTTTCTTT.

This clone showed up just once. The gene calls are TRBV10-3 and TRBJ1-4; 7 bases line up with TRBD1. The germline V gene encodes CDR1 ENHRY and CDR2 SYGVKD. J was trimmed by 13 bases and V by 6 bases; bases with no gene match: 5. The CDR3 has 11 amino acids. CDR3 region: CAISDDRVLFF. CDR3 sequence (DNA): TGTGCCATCAGCGACGACAGGGTACTGTTTTTT.

The CDR3 reads CASSTGLASLLLRSYEQYF. For the CDR3, the DNA is TGTGCCAGCAGCACCGGACTAGCGAGCTTACTTCTAAGATCCTACGAGCAGTACTTC. V is TRBV7-2 and J is TRBJ2-7, with TRBD2 identical over 9 bases. V shed 5 bases, J shed 1 base, and the junction held 18 bases outside the gene matches. Germline lookup yields CDR1 SGHTA and CDR2 FQGNSA. The CDR3 has 19 residues.

This chain connects TRBV28 to TRBJ1-2; D possibly corresponds to TRBD1 (5 bases). Germline CDR1 reads MDHEN; CDR2 reads SYDVKM. The CDR3 runs to 14 residues. Trimming left V 2 bases short and J 8 bases short, with 15 bases between. The CDR3 reads CASSLPDTAAGYTF. In DNA, the CDR3 is TGTGCCAGCAGTTTACCGGACACCGCGGCCGGCTACACCTTC.

This sequence joins TRBV18 and TRBJ2-5; 14 bases are shared with TRBD2. Germline CDR1 KGHSH, CDR2 LQKENI. The V gene end was trimmed by 2 bases and the J gene end by 4 bases; junction bases not matched to a gene: 6. The CDR3 contains 17 residues. The CDR3 DNA follows: TGTGCCAGCTCACCAAGAGGACTAGCGGGAGGCAGAGAGACCCAGTACTTC. This encodes CASSPRGLAGGRETQYF.

This chain connects TRBV14 to TRBJ2-6; TRBD1 matches 11 bases. The V and J ends lost 4 bases and 2 bases, in that order; junction bases with no gene match: 4. This CDR3 comprises 17 residues. Germline CDR1 reads SGHDN; CDR2 reads FVKESK. In DNA, the CDR3 is TGTGCCAGCAGCCGGACAGGGGGCTTAGCTGGGGCCAACGTCCTGACTTTC. This codes for CASSRTGGLAGANVLTF. Full variable domain (remainder filled in from reference TRBV14 and TRBJ2-6): EAGVTQFPSHSVIEKGQTVTLRCDPISGHDNLYWYRRVMGKEIKFLLHFVKESKQDESGMPNNRFLAERTGGTYSTLKVQPAELEDSGVYFCASSRTGGLAGANVLTFGAGSRLTVL.

In DNA, the CDR3 is TGTGCCAGTAGTATCGGCCCAGAGCGGGGTTTCCACAATGAGCAGTTCTTC. It codes for CASSIGPERGFHNEQFF. J is TRBJ2-1 and V is TRBV19; 7 positions match TRBD2. CDR1 and CDR2 (germline): LNHDA, SQIVND (reference sequence). With V trimmed by 3 bases and J by 5 bases, 13 bases remained unmatched. CDR3 size: 17 residues.